This passage covers 10 T cell receptor beta chains from one sample sequenced in a study of blood T cell repertoires in COVID-19 (dated by TCRdb to the early 2020s). The library was built by means of the immunoSEQ multiplex PCR assay. TCRdb stores this immuneACCESS table with in-frame sequences only. Part of the clones is absent; in the studies checked, under half of the shortfall reflects unresolved V genes, and no reason is known for the rest. For this sample there are about 65,000 clones; under 95% appear just once. Of the sample, 2.5% to 3% is held by the ten largest clones. The sequenced sample consisted of peripheral blood. These receptors were obtained from a man between 65 and 79 years old with active COVID-19.

The chain joins TRBV6-5 to TRBJ1-1, with TRBD1 identical over 10 bases. V was pared by 5 bases and J by 5 bases, with 8 bases of the junction left unmatched. Germline assignment: CDR1 MNHEY and CDR2 SVGAGI. The CDR3 runs to 15 residues. CDR3 in DNA: TGTGCCAGCAGTCCATCGACAGGGGGCACTACTGAAGCTTTCTTT. Translation gives CASSPSTGGTTEAFF.

This clone was counted once. Other DNA sequences in this specimen translate into the identical CDR3. The chain employs TRBV6-5 and TRBJ2-3; 8 bases line up with TRBD2. Germline V gives CDR1 MNHEY, CDR2 SVGAGI. The CDR3 is 14 residues long. Unmatched junction bases numbered 3, after V lost 7 bases and J lost 0 bases. The DNA for the CDR3 is TGTGCCAGCACCCGGGGGGGAAGCACAGATACGCAGTATTTT. Translation gives CASTRGGSTDTQYF.

The chain links TRBV7-8 to TRBJ2-2, with D maybe TRBD1 (5 bases). Germline CDR1 and CDR2: SGHVS and FQNEAQ. Trimming left V 7 bases short and J 2 bases short, with 14 bases between. This CDR3 has 15 amino acids. CDR3 sequence reads: CASTRGAANTGELFF. CDR3 DNA sequence: TGTGCCAGCACTCGTGGGGCTGCTAACACCGGGGAGCTGTTTTTT.

The chain combines TRBV19 with TRBJ1-2; 9 nucleotides line up with TRBD1. This CDR3 spans 13 amino acids. The trim removed 8 bases at V and 2 bases at J, leaving 3 bases unmatched. The germline V gene encodes CDR1 LNHDA and CDR2 SQIVND (reference sequence). The CDR3 loop is CASEGQGNYGYTF. CDR3 DNA: TGTGCCAGTGAAGGACAGGGGAACTATGGCTACACCTTC.

The chain combines TRBV6-1 with TRBJ2-7, with TRBD1 as a possible D gene (6 bases). The CDR3 length is 14 residues. Germline values: CDR1 MNHNS, CDR2 SASEGT. Trimming removed 0 bases from V and 5 bases from J, with 11 bases in between. This CDR3 reads CASSEAGGPHEQYV. Written as DNA, the CDR3 is TGTGCCAGCAGTGAAGCAGGGGGACCCCACGAGCAGTACGTC.

The chain is built from TRBV21-1 and TRBJ2-2; TRBD2 is the table's D call, not checked against the DNA. TRBV21-1 is given as a pseudogene. There are 17 residues in the CDR3. The CDR3 DNA reads TGTGCCAGCAGCAAACATTCCCGGGACTCAACCACCGGGGAGCTGTTTTTT. Translation: CASSKHSRDSTTGELFF.

This clone appeared a few times. Other DNA sequences within the sample encode an identical CDR3. The V call is TRBV9, the J call TRBJ2-1, with 9 bases that match TRBD2. Germline V gives CDR1 SGDLS, CDR2 YYNGEE. The CDR3 is made up of 15 amino acids. The junction had 7 bases not matched to a gene; V was cut back by 0 bases and J by 9 bases. CDR3 sequence: CASSVAGGGAGEQFF. The CDR3 region has the DNA TGTGCCAGCAGCGTAGCCGGCGGGGGGGCGGGTGAGCAGTTCTTC.

V usage is TRBV19 and J usage is TRBJ1-4; 11 positions match TRBD1. Trimming removed 5 bases from V and 8 bases from J; junction bases left unmatched: 4. The CDR3 is 14 amino acids. Germline V gives CDR1 LNHDA, CDR2 SQIVND (reference sequence). DNA for the CDR3: TGTGCCAGTAGTCAAGGACAGGGGGCGGAAAAACTGTTTTTT. Its protein product is CASSQGQGAEKLFF.

The V call is TRBV3-1 (or the pseudogene TRBV3-2), the J call TRBJ2-2, with D tentatively TRBD1 (9 bases). The CDR3 consists of 20 residues. Trimming left V 4 bases short and J 4 bases short, with 28 bases between. CDR1 and CDR2 (germline): LGHDT, YNNKEL (reference sequence). CDR3 protein: CASSPLPGQGRGGSTGELFF. The CDR3 DNA reads TGTGCCAGCAGCCCACTCCCGGGACAGGGCCGGGGGGGCAGCACCGGGGAGCTGTTTTTT.

The CDR3 nucleotides read TGTGCCAGCAGCTTAGGCAGGGGATACACAGATACGCAGTATTTT. Translated, it gives CASSLGRGYTDTQYF. V gene TRBV11-1 combines with J gene TRBJ2-3, with a tentative D call TRBD1 (6 bases). Trimming left V 1 base short and J 2 bases short, with 10 bases between. This CDR3 region has 15 residues. Germline V gene lookup returns CDR1 SGHAT and CDR2 FQDESV (reference sequence). The whole variable domain, filled in from reference TRBV11-1 and TRBJ2-3, reads EAEVAQSPRYKITEKSQAVAFWCDPISGHATLYWYRQILGQGPELLVQFQDESVVDDSQLPKDRFSAERLKGVDSTLKIQPAELGDSAMYLCASSLGRGYTDTQYFGPGTRLTVL.